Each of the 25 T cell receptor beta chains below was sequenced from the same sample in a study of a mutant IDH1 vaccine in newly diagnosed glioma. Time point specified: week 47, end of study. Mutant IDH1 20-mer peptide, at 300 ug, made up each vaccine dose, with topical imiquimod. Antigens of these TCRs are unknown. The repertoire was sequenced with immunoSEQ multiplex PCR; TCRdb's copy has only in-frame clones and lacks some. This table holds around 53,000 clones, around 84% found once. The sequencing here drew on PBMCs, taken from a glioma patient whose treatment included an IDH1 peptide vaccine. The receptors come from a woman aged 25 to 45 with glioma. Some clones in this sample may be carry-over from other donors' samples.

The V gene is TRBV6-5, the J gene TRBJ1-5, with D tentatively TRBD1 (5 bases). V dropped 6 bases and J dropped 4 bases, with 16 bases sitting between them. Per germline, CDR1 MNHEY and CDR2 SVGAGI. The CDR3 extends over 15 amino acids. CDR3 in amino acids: CASSHGGPINQPQHF. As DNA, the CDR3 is TGTGCCAGCAGCCACGGGGGACCAATTAATCAGCCCCAGCATTTT.

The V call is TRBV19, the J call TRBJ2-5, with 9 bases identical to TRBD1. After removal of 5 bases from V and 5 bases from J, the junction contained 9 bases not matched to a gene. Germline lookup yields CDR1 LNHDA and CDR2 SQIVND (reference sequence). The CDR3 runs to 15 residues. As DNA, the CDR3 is TGTGCCAGTAGTGCCCAAACAGGGGGCTGGGAGACCCAGTACTTC. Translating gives CASSAQTGGWETQYF.

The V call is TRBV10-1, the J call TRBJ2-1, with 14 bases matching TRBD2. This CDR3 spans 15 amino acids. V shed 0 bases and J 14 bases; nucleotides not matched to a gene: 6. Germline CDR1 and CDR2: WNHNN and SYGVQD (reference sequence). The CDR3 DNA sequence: TGCGCCAGCAGTGAGTCTGGGACTAGCGGGAGACCTGAGTTCTTC. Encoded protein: CASSESGTSGRPEFF.

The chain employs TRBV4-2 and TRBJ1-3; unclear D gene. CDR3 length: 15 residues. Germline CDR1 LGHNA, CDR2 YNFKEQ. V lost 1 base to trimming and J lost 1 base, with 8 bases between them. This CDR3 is CASSQAGGSGNTIYF. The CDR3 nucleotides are TGTGCCAGCAGCCAAGCGGGAGGATCTGGAAACACCATATATTTT.

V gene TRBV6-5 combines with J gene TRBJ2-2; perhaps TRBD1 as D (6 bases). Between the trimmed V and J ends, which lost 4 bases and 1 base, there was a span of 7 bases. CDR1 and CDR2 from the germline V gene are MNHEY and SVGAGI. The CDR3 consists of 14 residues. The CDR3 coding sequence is TGTGCCAGCAGTTGGACAGTGAACACCGGGGAGCTGTTTTTT. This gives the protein CASSWTVNTGELFF.

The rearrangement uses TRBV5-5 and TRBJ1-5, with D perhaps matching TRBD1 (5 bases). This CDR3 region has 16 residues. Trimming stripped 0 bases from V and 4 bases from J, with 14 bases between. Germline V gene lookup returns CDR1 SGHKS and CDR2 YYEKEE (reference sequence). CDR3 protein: CASSLAWDLRNQPQHF. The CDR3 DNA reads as TGTGCCAGCAGCTTGGCCTGGGACCTTCGGAATCAGCCCCAGCATTTT.

This chain's CDR3 is CASSSAGLAGGPGGELFF. In nucleotides, the CDR3 is TGTGCCAGCAGCTCCGCGGGACTAGCGGGAGGCCCCGGCGGGGAGCTGTTTTTT. This chain joins TRBV7-8 and TRBJ2-2; 15 bases are a match to TRBD2. With V trimmed by 4 bases and J by 7 bases, 10 bases remained unmatched. The CDR3 runs 18 residues. In germline, CDR1 is SGHVS, CDR2 FQNEAQ.

The CDR3 here is CSVKFWERETQYF. The CDR3 nucleotides are TGCAGCGTCAAGTTCTGGGAACGGGAGACCCAGTACTTC. The chain has TRBV29-1 and TRBJ2-5; no clear D. V was shortened by 6 bases and J by 5 bases, with 16 bases between the two germline ends. CDR1 and CDR2 from the germline V gene are SQVTM and ANQGSEA. This CDR3 is built from 13 residues.

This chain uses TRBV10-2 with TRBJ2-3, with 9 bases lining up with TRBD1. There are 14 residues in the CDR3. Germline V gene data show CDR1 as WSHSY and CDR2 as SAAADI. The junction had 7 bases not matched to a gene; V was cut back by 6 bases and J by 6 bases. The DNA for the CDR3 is TGCGCCAGCAGATCAGGACAGGGGTCTGATACGCAGTATTTT. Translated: CASRSGQGSDTQYF.

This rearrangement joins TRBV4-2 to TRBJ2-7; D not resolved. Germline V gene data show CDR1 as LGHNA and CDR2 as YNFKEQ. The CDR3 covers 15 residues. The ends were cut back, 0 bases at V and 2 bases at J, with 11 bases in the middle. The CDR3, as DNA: TGTGCCAGCAGCCAAGAGGGCAAGGAAGCCTACGAGCAGTACTTC. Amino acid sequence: CASSQEGKEAYEQYF.

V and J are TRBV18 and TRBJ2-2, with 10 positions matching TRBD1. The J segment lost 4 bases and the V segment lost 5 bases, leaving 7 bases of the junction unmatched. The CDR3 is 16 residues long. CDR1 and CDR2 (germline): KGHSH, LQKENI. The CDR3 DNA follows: TGTGCCAGCTCATCCCCGGGACAGGGGTCCACCGGGGAGCTGTTTTTT. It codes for CASSSPGQGSTGELFF.

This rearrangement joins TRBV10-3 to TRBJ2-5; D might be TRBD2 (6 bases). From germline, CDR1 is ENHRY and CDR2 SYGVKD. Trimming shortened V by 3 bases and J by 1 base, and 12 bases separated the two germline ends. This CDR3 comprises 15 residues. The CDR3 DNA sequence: TGTGCCATCAGTGATCGACTAGGGATCCAAGAGACCCAGTACTTC. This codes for CAISDRLGIQETQYF.

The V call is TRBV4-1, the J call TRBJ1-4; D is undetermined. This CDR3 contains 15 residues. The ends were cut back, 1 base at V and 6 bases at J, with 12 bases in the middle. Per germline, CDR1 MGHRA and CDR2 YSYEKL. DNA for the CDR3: TGCGCCAGCAGCCAAGGAATGGTAACGCATGAAAAACTGTTTTTT. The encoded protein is CASSQGMVTHEKLFF.

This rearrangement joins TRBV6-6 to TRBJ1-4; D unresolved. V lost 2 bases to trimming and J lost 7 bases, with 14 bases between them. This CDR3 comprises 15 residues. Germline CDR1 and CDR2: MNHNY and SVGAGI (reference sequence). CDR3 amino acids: CASSYRPGMVEKLFF. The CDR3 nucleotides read TGTGCCAGCAGTTACCGGCCGGGGATGGTTGAAAAACTGTTTTTT.

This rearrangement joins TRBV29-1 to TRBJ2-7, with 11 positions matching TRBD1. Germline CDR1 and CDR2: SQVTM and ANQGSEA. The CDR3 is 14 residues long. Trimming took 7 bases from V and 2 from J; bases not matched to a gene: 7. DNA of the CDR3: TGCAGCGCTGGGACAGGGGGTCACACCTACGAGCAGTACTTC. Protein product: CSAGTGGHTYEQYF.

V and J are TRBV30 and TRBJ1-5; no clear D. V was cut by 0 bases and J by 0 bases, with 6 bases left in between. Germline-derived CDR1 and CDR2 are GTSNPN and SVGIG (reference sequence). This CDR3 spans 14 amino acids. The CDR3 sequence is CAWSVSDSNQPQHF. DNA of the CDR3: TGTGCCTGGAGTGTAAGCGATAGCAATCAGCCCCAGCATTTT.

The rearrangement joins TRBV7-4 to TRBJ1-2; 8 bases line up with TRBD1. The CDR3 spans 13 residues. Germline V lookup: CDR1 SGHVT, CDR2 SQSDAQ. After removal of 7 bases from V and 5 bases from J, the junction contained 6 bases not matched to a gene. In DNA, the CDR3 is TGTGCCAGCACCGCGAGGACAGGGTATGGCTACACCTTC. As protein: CASTARTGYGYTF.

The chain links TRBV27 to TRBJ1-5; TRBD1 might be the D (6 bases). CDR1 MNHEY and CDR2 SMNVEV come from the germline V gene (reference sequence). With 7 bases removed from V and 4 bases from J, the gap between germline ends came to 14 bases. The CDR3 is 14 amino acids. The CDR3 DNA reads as TGTGCCAGCAAGGGGGAGGGAAATAATCAGCCCCAGCATTTT. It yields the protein CASKGEGNNQPQHF.

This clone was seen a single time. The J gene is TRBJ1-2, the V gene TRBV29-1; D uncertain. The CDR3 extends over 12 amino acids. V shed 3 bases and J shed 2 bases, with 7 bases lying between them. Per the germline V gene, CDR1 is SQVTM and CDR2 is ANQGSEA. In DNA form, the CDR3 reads TGCAGCGTTGAGGCACAGAACTATGGCTACACCTTC. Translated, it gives CSVEAQNYGYTF.

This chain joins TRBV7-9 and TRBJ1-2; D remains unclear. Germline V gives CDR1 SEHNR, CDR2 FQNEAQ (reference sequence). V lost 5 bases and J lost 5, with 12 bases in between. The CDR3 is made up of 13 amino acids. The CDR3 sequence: CASSVASGYGYTF. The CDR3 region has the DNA TGTGCCAGCAGCGTGGCCTCCGGATATGGCTACACCTTC.

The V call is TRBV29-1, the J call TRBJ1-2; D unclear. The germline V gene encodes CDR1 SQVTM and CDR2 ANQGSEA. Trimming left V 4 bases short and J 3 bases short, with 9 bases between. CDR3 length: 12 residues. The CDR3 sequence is CSVGGPDYGYTF. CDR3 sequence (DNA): TGCAGCGTTGGAGGGCCTGACTATGGCTACACCTTC.

CDR3 protein: CASSSSTRDRTYEQYF. The CDR3 DNA reads TGTGCCAGCAGCTCCTCCACCCGGGACAGGACCTACGAGCAGTACTTC. V and J are TRBV13 and TRBJ2-7; 8 bases are shared with TRBD1. The CDR3 is made up of 16 amino acids. Per germline, CDR1 PRHDT and CDR2 FYEKMQ (reference sequence). With V trimmed by 4 bases and J by 2 bases, 10 bases remained unmatched.

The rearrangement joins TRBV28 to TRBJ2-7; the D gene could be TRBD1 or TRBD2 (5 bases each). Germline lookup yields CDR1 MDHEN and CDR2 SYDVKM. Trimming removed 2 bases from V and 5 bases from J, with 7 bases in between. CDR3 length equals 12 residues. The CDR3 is CASSLGGNEQYF. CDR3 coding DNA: TGTGCCAGCAGTTTAGGGGGAAACGAGCAGTACTTC.

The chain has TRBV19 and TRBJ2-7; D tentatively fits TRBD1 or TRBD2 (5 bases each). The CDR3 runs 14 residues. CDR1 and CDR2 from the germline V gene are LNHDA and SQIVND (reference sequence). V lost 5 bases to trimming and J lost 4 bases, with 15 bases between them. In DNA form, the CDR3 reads TGTGCCAGTAGTGCTTACCGGGGCCTATACGAGCAGTACTTC. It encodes CASSAYRGLYEQYF.

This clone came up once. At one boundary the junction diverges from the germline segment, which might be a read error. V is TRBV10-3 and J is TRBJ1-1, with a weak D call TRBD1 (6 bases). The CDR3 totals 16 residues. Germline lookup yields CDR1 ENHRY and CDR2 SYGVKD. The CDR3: CAISTNRESGAGNLPF. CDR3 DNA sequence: TGTGCCATTTCTACTAACAGGGAGAGTGGGGCTGGGAATCTCCCTTTT.